This entry lists 29 T cell receptor beta chains sequenced from one sample in a study of CD8 T cells in ankylosing spondylitis. MiXCR, run by TCRdb on the 5' RACE reads, gives a single entry per CDR3 protein. The repertoire holds some 270,000 distinct CDR3 sequences, with approximately 30% as singletons. The sequenced sample was blood, either unsorted or a sorted T cell fraction (not recorded which). The receptors stem from a male donor with ankylosing spondylitis or in good health (not recorded which).

This clonotype appeared once. The V and J genes are TRBV7-2 and TRBJ2-1; D gene unclear. There are 16 residues in the CDR3. Germline CDR1 and CDR2: SGHTA and FQGNSA. The germline V and J ends were trimmed by 0 bases and 2 bases, with 11 bases remaining between them. The CDR3 spells CASSLAIGQAYNEQFF. The CDR3 region has the DNA TGTGCCAGCAGCTTAGCGATAGGTCAGGCCTACAATGAGCAGTTCTTC.

This clonotype was counted many times. V usage is TRBV7-8 and J usage is TRBJ2-7; TRBD1 aligns across 7 bases. With 1 base clipped from V and 2 bases from J, the junction kept 8 bases outside the gene matches. Germline values: CDR1 SGHVS, CDR2 FQNEAQ. The CDR3 sequence is 16 residues long. The CDR3 bases are TGTGCCAGCAGCTTAGGTTCGAAAGGGGGCCCCTACGAGCAGTACTTC. Translating it yields CASSLGSKGGPYEQYF.

The CDR3 spells CASSRRGQIETQYF. The CDR3 DNA sequence: TGTGCCAGCAGCCGAAGGGGACAGATAGAGACCCAGTACTTC. The chain carries TRBV12-3 or TRBV12-4 and TRBJ2-5; 7 positions match TRBD1. CDR3 length equals 14 residues. The V segment lost 6 bases and the J segment 4 bases; nucleotides outside the gene matches: 8.

This clonotype was found a few times. The chain joins TRBV29-1 to TRBJ2-1; D uncertain. Germline CDR1 reads SQVTM; CDR2 reads ANQGSEA. V was cut by 5 bases and J by 0 bases, with 8 bases left in between. The CDR3 has 13 residues. CDR3 coding DNA: TGCAGCGTTCAGGAGAGCTCCTACAATGAGCAGTTCTTC. Translated, it gives CSVQESSYNEQFF.

The chain uses TRBV3-1 and TRBJ1-4; a weak D match, TRBD1 (5 bases). V was pared by 2 bases and J by 3 bases, with 13 bases between. Germline CDR1 is LGHDT and CDR2 is YNNKEL (reference sequence). The CDR3 covers 16 residues. CDR3 bases: TGTGCCAGCAGCCAAACCCCTCAGGGTGCTAATGAAAAACTGTTTTTT. Translated, it gives CASSQTPQGANEKLFF.

In DNA, the CDR3 is TGCAGTGCTCTGCCGGTACCTAAAGGGGCCTACTCCTACGAGCAGTACTTC. It translates to CSALPVPKGAYSYEQYF. The rearrangement uses TRBV20-1 and TRBJ2-7; tentatively, D is TRBD1 (5 bases). The V gene lost 5 bases and the J gene lost 0 bases, with 23 bases spanning the gap. This CDR3 comprises 17 residues. CDR1 is DFQATT, CDR2 SNEGSKA, per germline (reference sequence).

The chain links TRBV20-1 to TRBJ2-3; possibly TRBD1 for D (6 bases). The CDR3 covers 13 residues. Trimming took 3 bases from V and 6 from J, leaving 13 bases between them. The V gene's germline CDR1 is DFQATT and CDR2 SNEGSKA (reference sequence). The CDR3 spells CSARNRAGDTQYF. CDR3 sequence (DNA): TGCAGTGCTAGGAACAGGGCCGGGGATACGCAGTATTTT.

The table lists this clonotype with a few counts. This chain uses TRBV20-1 with TRBJ2-3; a weak D match, TRBD1 (5 bases). V lost 6 bases to trimming and J lost 4 bases, with 11 bases between them. Germline CDR1 is DFQATT and CDR2 is SNEGSKA (reference sequence). The CDR3 has 12 amino acids. The CDR3 loop reads CSARDSADTQYF. The CDR3 DNA reads TGCAGTGCGCGAGACAGCGCAGATACGCAGTATTTT.

There are a few counts of this clonotype. The chain carries TRBV4-2 and TRBJ2-3; D possibly matches TRBD1 or TRBD2 (6 bases each). The CDR3 is 18 residues long. The V end lost 1 base, the J end lost 2 bases, and 19 bases lay between the germline ends. Germline CDR1 reads LGHNA; CDR2 reads YNFKEQ. The CDR3 sequence is CASSQGDEGGPLTDTQYF. CDR3 bases: TGTGCCAGCAGCCAAGGAGACGAGGGGGGACCCCTCACAGATACGCAGTATTTT.

In its sample, this clonotype was seen a few times. The chain has TRBV12-3 or TRBV12-4 and TRBJ1-6; 7 bases are shared with TRBD1. V shed 1 base, J shed 6 bases, and the junction held 3 bases outside the gene matches. The CDR3 runs 15 residues. DNA for the CDR3: TGTGCCAGCAGTTTAGGCGGGACAGCTAATTCACCCCTCCACTTT. It is translated as CASSLGGTANSPLHF.

This clonotype was counted only a few times. V is TRBV29-1 and J is TRBJ2-3; 10 bases are a match to TRBD2. Germline CDR1 is SQVTM and CDR2 is ANQGSEA. V shed 2 bases and J 5 bases; nucleotides not matched to a gene: 10. The CDR3 consists of 16 residues. The CDR3 DNA sequence: TGCAGCGTTGAACCCGGGACTAGCGTGGGGAGAGATACGCAGTATTTT. It translates to CSVEPGTSVGRDTQYF.

This clonotype turned up a few times. J is TRBJ2-2 and V is TRBV20-1; a weak D match, TRBD1 (7 bases). Germline CDR1 DFQATT, CDR2 SNEGSKA (reference sequence). Trimming pared 2 bases from V and 6 bases from J, leaving 19 bases between. CDR3 length: 16 amino acids. CDR3 sequence: CSARRRRTGEAGELFF. The CDR3, as DNA: TGCAGTGCTAGAAGGCGGAGAACAGGGGAGGCCGGGGAGCTGTTTTTT.

A remark on this clonotype: Mismatch with germline at one junction end may stem from a read error. The chain links TRBV25-1 to TRBJ2-7; D is undetermined. The CDR3 has 11 residues. CDR1 and CDR2 (germline): MGHDK, SYGVNS. Here the CDR3 reads CATSAAYEQYF. In nucleotides, the CDR3 is TGTGCCACCAGTGCGGCTTACGAGCAGTACTTC.

The chain couples TRBV11-2 to TRBJ2-3; a possible D gene is TRBD2 (6 bases). CDR3 length equals 15 residues. V shed 7 bases and J shed 1 base, with 15 bases lying between them. CDR1 is SGHAT, CDR2 FQNNGV, per germline. The CDR3 DNA reads as TGTGCCAGCACCCTTGGGAGGAAAGGCACAGATACGCAGTATTTT. It translates to CASTLGRKGTDTQYF.

The chain uses TRBV5-6 and TRBJ2-7; a possible D gene is TRBD2 (5 bases). Germline V gene data show CDR1 as SGHDT and CDR2 as YYEEEE. The CDR3 consists of 16 residues. Trimming pared 0 bases from V and 6 bases from J, leaving 19 bases between. In DNA, the CDR3 is TGTGCCAGCAGCTTGGGCGCACTCGGGGTACAAGGCGAGCAGTACTTC. This codes for CASSLGALGVQGEQYF.

The chain is built from TRBV6-1 and TRBJ1-5; possible D gene TRBD1, 6 bases. V was cut by 6 bases and J by 6 bases, with 15 bases left in between. The CDR3 runs to 14 residues. Per the germline V gene, CDR1 is MNHNS and CDR2 is SASEGT. Here the CDR3 DNA reads TGTGCCAGCAGCACCGACAGGATCGGTCAGCCCCAGCATTTT. Translating it yields CASSTDRIGQPQHF.

V is TRBV10-3 and J is TRBJ2-2; 7 bases are a match to TRBD1. V trimming: 7 bases; J trimming: 4 bases; junction bases outside the gene matches: 6. Germline CDR1 reads ENHRY; CDR2 reads SYGVKD. The CDR3 is 14 amino acids. CDR3 region: CAIKAGGPTGELFF. CDR3 DNA sequence: TGTGCCATCAAGGCAGGGGGACCCACCGGGGAGCTGTTTTTT.

The chain employs TRBV12-3 or TRBV12-4 and TRBJ2-7, with D tentatively TRBD2 (5 bases). V lost 5 bases and J 1 base, leaving 18 bases between the germline ends. The CDR3 loop spans 16 amino acids. The CDR3 reads CASSPPLAGPSYEQYF. The CDR3, as DNA: TGTGCCAGCAGTCCGCCCCTAGCTGGACCGTCCTACGAGCAGTACTTC.

This chain joins TRBV12-3 or TRBV12-4 and TRBJ2-5; 7 bases fit TRBD1. The CDR3 spans 14 residues. The ends lost 0 bases at V and 4 bases at J; junction bases unmatched: 2. CDR3 residues: CASSLAGGLETQYF. The CDR3, as DNA: TGTGCCAGCAGTTTAGCAGGGGGCTTAGAGACCCAGTACTTC.

This clonotype was seen ten or more times. CDR3 sequence: CSAREGGTSYEQYF. DNA of the CDR3: TGCAGTGCCAGGGAGGGTGGGACCTCCTACGAGCAGTACTTC. The rearrangement uses TRBV20-1 and TRBJ2-7, with 7 bases that match TRBD2. This CDR3 has 14 amino acids. V lost 6 bases and J lost 0; bases outside the gene matches: 8. Germline values: CDR1 DFQATT, CDR2 SNEGSKA (reference sequence).

This rearrangement joins TRBV7-9 to TRBJ1-1, with D unresolved. V was pared by 2 bases and J by 1 base, with 11 bases between. The length of the CDR3 is 15 residues. Germline CDR1 reads SEHNR; CDR2 reads FQNEAQ (reference sequence). The CDR3 region has the DNA TGTGCCAGCAGCTTAATCCCGACCAAGAACACTGAAGCTTTCTTT. Its protein product is CASSLIPTKNTEAFF.

The CDR3 coding sequence is TGCAGCGTTTTACTAGCGGGGCCCACAGATACGCAGTATTTT. Translated, it gives CSVLLAGPTDTQYF. V usage is TRBV29-1 and J usage is TRBJ2-3; 10 bases are shared with TRBD2. The CDR3 has 14 amino acids. Germline CDR1 reads SQVTM; CDR2 reads ANQGSEA. After removal of 5 bases from V and 2 bases from J, the junction contained 4 bases not matched to a gene.

This clonotype was seen more than once but under ten times. The V and J genes are TRBV7-9 and TRBJ2-5; D is perhaps TRBD1 (6 bases). Germline CDR1 reads SEHNR; CDR2 reads FQNEAQ (reference sequence). The CDR3 consists of 16 residues. V dropped 7 bases and J dropped 0 bases, with 18 bases sitting between them. The CDR3 is CASTSTGTQYQETQYF. The CDR3 bases are TGTGCCAGCACCTCTACCGGGACACAGTACCAAGAGACCCAGTACTTC.

This clonotype was counted a few times. This rearrangement joins TRBV27 to TRBJ2-7, with TRBD2 as a possible D gene (5 bases). The CDR3 has 15 amino acids. V was shortened by 7 bases and J by 4 bases, with 20 bases between the two germline ends. The V gene's germline CDR1 is MNHEY and CDR2 SMNVEV (reference sequence). CDR3 in DNA: TGTGCCAGCAAGGACCAGGACTCCTCTCATTACGAGCAGTACTTC. This encodes CASKDQDSSHYEQYF.

The chain couples TRBV12-3 or TRBV12-4 to TRBJ2-7; 7 bases agree with TRBD1. The CDR3 runs 16 residues. V lost 6 bases to trimming and J lost 1 base; unmatched junction nucleotides: 12. The DNA of the CDR3 is TGTGCCAGCAGAATTCCCCTGACAGGGCATTCCTACGAGCAGTACTTC. The encoded protein is CASRIPLTGHSYEQYF.

A few counts support this clonotype. The gene calls are TRBV11-2 and TRBJ2-1, with 11 bases aligning to TRBD2. The germline gives CDR1 SGHAT, CDR2 FQNNGV. The CDR3 loop spans 14 amino acids. The V gene end was trimmed by 2 bases and the J gene end by 8 bases; junction bases not matched to a gene: 2. CDR3 residues: CASSLHSGGDEQFF. CDR3 coding DNA: TGTGCCAGCAGCTTACATAGCGGGGGGGATGAGCAGTTCTTC.

This clonotype turned up a few times. The rearrangement uses TRBV6-5 and TRBJ2-5; D is unresolved. The CDR3 has 13 residues. The V end was cut by 2 bases, the J end by 3 bases, with 7 bases between. Germline CDR1 reads MNHEY; CDR2 reads SVGAGI. The CDR3 coding sequence is TGTGCCAGCAGTTACGAGTACGAAGAGACCCAGTACTTC. This translates into CASSYEYEETQYF.

V and J are TRBV30 and TRBJ2-2; TRBD2 aligns across 8 bases. Germline V lookup: CDR1 GTSNPN, CDR2 SVGIG (reference sequence). V gave up 5 bases and J gave up 3 bases; unmatched junction bases: 5. The CDR3 runs 14 residues. CDR3 sequence reads: CAWERGLDTGELFF. CDR3 coding DNA: TGTGCCTGGGAGCGGGGGCTTGACACCGGGGAGCTGTTTTTT.

The CDR3 nucleotides read TGTGCCAGCAGCGAACCGGGACAGAACACCGGGGAGCTGTTTTTT. Translation gives CASSEPGQNTGELFF. The chain recombines TRBV6-1 with TRBJ2-2; maybe TRBD1 (6 bases). The CDR3 is 15 residues long. Germline CDR1 and CDR2: MNHNS and SASEGT. Trimming left V 6 bases short and J 1 base short, with 12 bases between.